This T cell receptor beta chain is drawn from a study of cytomegalovirus exposure and HLA in healthy donors. This PCR relied on a set of 60 Vbeta primers and 13 Jbeta primers. Sequenced by immunoSEQ multiplex PCR; TCRdb stores in-frame clones only, minus some. Of around 120,000 clones listed, roughly 79% are singletons. This clone has a single count. V shed 0 bases, J shed 4 bases, and the junction held 6 bases outside the gene matches. Germline V gene sequence: CDR1 MGHRA, CDR2 YSYEKL. This CDR3 contains 16 residues. The receptor was derived from a boy younger than 10 in good health and CMV-seronegative. The chain is built from TRBV4-1 and TRBJ2-5, with 9 bases identical to TRBD1. The sample comprised PBMCs. Here the CDR3 DNA reads TGCGCCAGCAGCCAAGATTCCGGGACAGGGCGAGAGACCCAGTACTTC. Its translation: CASSQDSGTGRETQYF.